The 25 T cell receptor beta chains in this list originate from one sample, sequenced in a study of T cell changes during pregnancy in multiple sclerosis. TCRdb's table, derived via immunoSEQ multiplex PCR, lists solely in-frame clones and lacks some. There are about 100,000 clones in the sample; more than 80% occur only once, and around 1.2% lies in the top ten. The sample was peripheral blood, taken in the second trimester of pregnancy. The source of these receptors is a female donor with multiple sclerosis, enrolled in a pregnancy study.

The chain is built from TRBV29-1 and TRBJ1-4; 9 bases map to TRBD1. The CDR3 is 13 amino acids. Germline V gene sequence: CDR1 SQVTM, CDR2 ANQGSEA. The V and J ends lost 6 bases and 8 bases, in that order; junction bases with no gene match: 7. CDR3 sequence reads: CSVTTGGGEKLFF. As DNA, the CDR3 is TGCAGCGTAACGACAGGGGGAGGCGAAAAACTGTTTTTT.

V usage is TRBV21-1 and J usage is TRBJ2-4; the table's D call, TRBD1, has no DNA check behind it. TRBV21-1 is listed as a pseudogene. The CDR3 is made up of 13 amino acids. The CDR3 here is CASLRDRGRIQYF. For the CDR3, the DNA is TGTGCCAGCCTCCGGGACAGGGGGCGCATTCAGTACTTC.

In its sample, this clone was seen once. The chain has TRBV5-4 and TRBJ2-1; the D is unclear. V shed 1 base and J shed 3 bases, with 8 bases lying between them. CDR3 length equals 14 residues. Germline V CDR1 and CDR2: SGHNT, YYREEE (reference sequence). The CDR3 DNA is TGTGCCAGCAGCTTGCCGGCGGACTACAATGAGCAGTTCTTC. Protein: CASSLPADYNEQFF.

The chain recombines TRBV19 with TRBJ2-3, with D possibly TRBD2 on 6 matching bases. Per germline, CDR1 LNHDA and CDR2 SQIVND (reference sequence). This CDR3 contains 14 residues. V was pared by 4 bases and J by 2 bases, with 10 bases between. The CDR3 DNA is TGTGCCAGTAGTAGGGACTTCTACACAGATACGCAGTATTTT. This codes for CASSRDFYTDTQYF.

The rearrangement uses TRBV11-1 and TRBJ1-1; unclear D gene. CDR3 length: 13 amino acids. Germline loops: CDR1 SGHAT, CDR2 FQDESV (reference sequence). Trimming stripped 3 bases from V and 4 bases from J, with 9 bases between. CDR3 amino acids: CASSFGEGTEAFF. As DNA, the CDR3 is TGTGCCAGCAGCTTCGGGGAGGGCACTGAAGCTTTCTTT.

This sequence joins TRBV2 and TRBJ1-2, with a weak D call TRBD1 (6 bases). CDR1 is SNHLY, CDR2 FYNNEI, per germline. V shed 8 bases and J shed 2 bases, with 6 bases lying between them. The CDR3 extends over 11 amino acids. CDR3 sequence (DNA): TGTGCCAGCGGACAGAACTATGGCTACACCTTC. Protein product: CASGQNYGYTF.

The gene calls are TRBV7-3 and TRBJ1-2; 9 nucleotides line up with TRBD1. With 5 bases clipped from V and 9 bases from J, the junction kept 7 bases outside the gene matches. Germline CDR1 is SGHTA and CDR2 is FQGTGA. The CDR3 covers 13 residues. This CDR3 is CASSTGQGASYTF. In nucleotides, the CDR3 is TGTGCCAGCAGCACGGGACAGGGAGCTAGCTACACCTTC.

The chain links TRBV9 to TRBJ1-2; D is possibly TRBD1 (6 bases). Germline lookup yields CDR1 SGDLS and CDR2 YYNGEE. The CDR3 has 15 amino acids. Trimming removed 4 bases from V and 6 bases from J, with 19 bases in between. CDR3 in amino acids: CASSLLVGQGNGYTF. The CDR3 region has the DNA TGTGCCAGCAGCCTCCTTGTGGGGCAGGGGAATGGCTACACCTTC.

The chain carries TRBV6-6 and TRBJ2-3, with 12 bases lining up with TRBD2. The CDR3 extends over 15 amino acids. Germline trimming cut 6 bases from V and 5 bases from J; bases unmatched to any gene: 6. Germline values: CDR1 MNHNY, CDR2 SVGAGI (reference sequence). The CDR3 bases are TGTGCCAGCAGGTTCGCTAGCGGGGGGGGAGATACGCAGTATTTT. Translated, it gives CASRFASGGGDTQYF.

This chain joins TRBV7-8 and TRBJ2-7, with 8 bases identical to TRBD2. CDR3 length: 17 amino acids. With 1 base clipped from V and 0 bases from J, the junction kept 8 bases outside the gene matches. Germline CDR1 is SGHVS and CDR2 is FQNEAQ. CDR3 in amino acids: CASSLGISGGLSYEQYF. Written as DNA, the CDR3 is TGTGCCAGCAGCTTAGGGATAAGCGGGGGACTCTCCTACGAGCAGTACTTC.

The gene calls are TRBV19 and TRBJ1-2, with a weak D call TRBD1 (6 bases). The CDR3 consists of 15 residues. Trimming removed 5 bases at V and 2 bases at J, with 15 bases between. Per the germline V gene, CDR1 is LNHDA and CDR2 is SQIVND (reference sequence). The CDR3: CASSGKDRLNYGYTF. The CDR3 DNA follows: TGTGCCAGTAGTGGGAAGGACAGACTCAACTATGGCTACACCTTC. The full variable domain, with the rest looked up from reference TRBV19 and TRBJ1-2, is DGGITQSPKYLFRKEGQNVTLSCEQNLNHDAMYWYRQDPGQGLRLIYYSQIVNDFQKGDIAEGYSVSREKKESFPLTVTSAQKNPTAFYLCASSGKDRLNYGYTFGSGTRLTVV.

CDR3: CASSSTDRTGENEQYF. CDR3 sequence (DNA): TGTGCCAGCAGCTCTACAGACCGGACAGGGGAAAACGAGCAGTACTTC. V and J are TRBV7-9 and TRBJ2-7; 9 bases align to TRBD1. The CDR3 spans 16 residues. Germline-derived CDR1 and CDR2 are SEHNR and FQNEAQ (reference sequence). V shed 4 bases, J shed 5 bases, and the junction held 12 bases outside the gene matches. The full variable domain, completed using reference TRBV7-9 and TRBJ2-7, is DTGVSQNPRHKITKRGQNVTFRCDPISEHNRLYWYRQTLGQGPEFLTYFQNEAQLEKSRLLSDRFSAERPKGSFSTLEIQRTEQGDSAMYLCASSSTDRTGENEQYFGPGTRLTVT.

This rearrangement joins TRBV19 to TRBJ2-1, with 10 positions matching TRBD2. Germline trimming cut 4 bases from V and 4 bases from J; bases unmatched to any gene: 7. The CDR3 covers 16 residues. Germline assignment: CDR1 LNHDA and CDR2 SQIVND (reference sequence). The CDR3 DNA reads TGTGCCAGTAGTAACTCTGGGACTAGCGAGTACAATGAGCAGTTCTTC. It codes for CASSNSGTSEYNEQFF.

V usage is TRBV7-2 and J usage is TRBJ1-4, with TRBD1 as a possible D gene (5 bases). Per the germline V gene, CDR1 is SGHTA and CDR2 is FQGNSA. The V and J ends lost 5 bases and 8 bases respectively, with 15 bases between them. The CDR3 consists of 14 residues. This CDR3 reads CASSPRQKEEKLFF. CDR3 coding DNA: TGTGCCAGCAGCCCACGACAGAAGGAGGAAAAACTGTTTTTT.

The J gene is TRBJ2-5, the V gene TRBV5-4, with D possibly being TRBD1 (7 bases). From germline, CDR1 is SGHNT and CDR2 YYREEE (reference sequence). Trimming removed 4 bases at V and 6 bases at J, with 16 bases between. This CDR3 is 14 amino acids long. The CDR3 region is CASSTDRAGQTQYF. The CDR3 region has the DNA TGTGCCAGCAGCACAGACAGGGCGGGGCAGACCCAGTACTTC.

V is TRBV11-2 and J is TRBJ1-3; D not resolved. CDR3 length equals 14 residues. The V gene's germline CDR1 is SGHAT and CDR2 FQNNGV. The V gene lost 5 bases and the J gene lost 0 bases, with 8 bases spanning the gap. The CDR3 sequence: CASSPVFSGNTIYF. In DNA form, the CDR3 reads TGTGCCAGCAGCCCAGTTTTCTCTGGAAACACCATATATTTT.

This rearrangement joins TRBV2 to TRBJ1-2; D gene unclear. The ends were cut back, 6 bases at V and 4 bases at J, with 12 bases in the middle. The CDR3 covers 13 residues. CDR1 and CDR2 (germline): SNHLY, FYNNEI. The CDR3 protein is CASRGAGIYGYTF. CDR3 nucleotides: TGTGCCAGCAGGGGCGCCGGGATCTATGGCTACACCTTC.

This chain uses TRBV7-2 with TRBJ2-2; D not certain. V lost 3 bases and J lost 4, with 9 bases in between. Looked up from germline, CDR1 is SGHTA and CDR2 is FQGNSA. This CDR3 region has 14 residues. The CDR3 loop is CASSFQRFTGELFF. Here the CDR3 DNA reads TGTGCCAGCAGCTTCCAGCGCTTCACCGGGGAGCTGTTTTTT.

The table lists this clone with a few counts. CDR3 DNA: TGTGCCTGGGATTACGGGTCGGGGTATGAAGCTTTCTTT. Translating gives CAWDYGSGYEAFF. The chain links TRBV30 to TRBJ1-1, with no clear D. Trimming took 5 bases from V and 7 from J, leaving 17 bases between them. CDR3 size: 13 residues. Germline loops: CDR1 GTSNPN, CDR2 SVGIG (reference sequence). The whole variable domain, remainder taken from reference TRBV30 and TRBJ1-1, is SQTIHQWPATLVQPVGSPLSLECTVEGTSNPNLYWYRQAAGRGLQLLFYSVGIGQISSEVPQNLSASRPQDRQFILSSKKLLLSDSGFYLCAWDYGSGYEAFFGQGTRLTVV.

There are a few counts of this clone. The chain has TRBV19 and TRBJ1-6; the match to TRBD1 covers 8 bases. The germline V gene has CDR1 LNHDA and CDR2 SQIVND (reference sequence). V dropped 8 bases and J dropped 14; count of bases not matched to a gene: 11. This CDR3 is 13 amino acids long. The CDR3 DNA is TGTGCCAGTGAGCCAGGGGGCGGCTCGGCCCTCCACTTT. Protein product: CASEPGGGSALHF.

The chain joins TRBV11-2 to TRBJ2-7, with TRBD1 identical over 8 bases. Germline-derived CDR1 and CDR2 are SGHAT and FQNNGV. Trimming took 3 bases from V and 4 from J; bases not matched to a gene: 8. The CDR3 spans 15 residues. The CDR3 spells CASSLAGGASYEQYF. CDR3 nucleotide sequence: TGTGCCAGCAGCTTGGCAGGGGGCGCTTCTTACGAGCAGTACTTC.

V is TRBV7-8 and J is TRBJ2-7; 12 nucleotides agree with TRBD1. The CDR3 spans 17 residues. Germline V gene data show CDR1 as SGHVS and CDR2 as FQNEAQ. V shed 5 bases, J shed 7 bases, and the junction held 15 bases outside the gene matches. The DNA of the CDR3 is TGTGCCAGCAGCCCCCGAGTCCCGGGACAGGGGGCTTGGGAGCAGTACTTC. Translated, it gives CASSPRVPGQGAWEQYF.

The chain is built from TRBV5-6 and TRBJ1-3; 10 nucleotides agree with TRBD1. Germline V CDR1 and CDR2: SGHDT, YYEEEE. This CDR3 contains 16 residues. J lost 4 bases, V lost 4 bases, and 8 bases had no gene match. The CDR3 reads CASSVTGQGEGNTIYF. For the CDR3, the DNA is TGTGCCAGCAGCGTGACCGGACAGGGGGAAGGAAACACCATATATTTT. Looking up the rest from reference TRBV5-6 and TRBJ1-3 gives the full variable domain: DAGVTQSPTHLIKTRGQQVTLRCSPKSGHDTVSWYQQALGQGPQFIFQYYEEEERQRGNFPDRFSGHQFPNYSSELNVNALLLGDSALYLCASSVTGQGEGNTIYFGEGSWLTVV.

The DNA of the CDR3 is TGTGCCAGCAGCGTCGGGACAGGAGGCACTGAAGCTTTCTTT. Protein: CASSVGTGGTEAFF. The genes are TRBV5-8 and TRBJ1-1; 8 nucleotides align to TRBD1. Per the germline V gene, CDR1 is SGHTS and CDR2 is YDEGEE. V trimming: 4 bases; J trimming: 4 bases; junction bases outside the gene matches: 6. The CDR3 covers 14 residues.

The rearrangement uses TRBV19 and TRBJ1-1; TRBD1 might be the D (6 bases). Germline values: CDR1 LNHDA, CDR2 SQIVND (reference sequence). This CDR3 has 15 residues. The V and J ends lost 4 bases and 5 bases respectively, with 17 bases between them. The chain's CDR3 is CASSTGTWERTEAFF. CDR3 nucleotide sequence: TGTGCCAGTAGTACCGGGACATGGGAAAGGACTGAAGCTTTCTTT.